This T cell receptor beta chain was documented in a study of cytomegalovirus exposure and HLA in healthy donors. Study outcomes and limitations: Later, an analysis found that common viral pathogens appeared to be linked with several of the most significant clusters. Later analysis identified a missense DCLRE1C variant that was linked to TCR beta V- and J-gene trimming.

About this clone: Its target is unknown.

The PCR was carried out with 60 Vbeta primers and 13 Jbeta primers. Generated by immunoSEQ multiplex PCR, the TCRdb table keeps only in-frame clones and is missing some. Recorded for this sample: about 200,000 clones. V lost 0 bases, J lost 1 base, and 12 bases lay in between. The CDR3 totals 16 residues. Germline lookup yields CDR1 MDHEN and CDR2 SYDVKM. V gene TRBV28 combines with J gene TRBJ1-2; D possibly corresponds to TRBD1 (5 bases). Sequenced: PBMCs. This clonotype was obtained from a girl between 2 and 10 years old in good health and CMV-seropositive. CDR3 region: CASSLWGLTVNYGYTF. CDR3 in DNA: TGTGCCAGCAGTTTATGGGGACTAACCGTTAACTATGGCTACACCTTC.